Following are 30 T cell receptor beta chains from one sample sequenced in a study of shared clonotypes between healthy human individuals. Clones were sequenced by immunoSEQ multiplex PCR, and TCRdb holds only the in-frame ones, with some missing. The sample yields some 2.4 million clones, 80% to 95% seen once. Sequencing input: naive CD4+ T cells from PBMCs. Described subset: CD45RA+ positively selected. The receptors derive from a man between 18 and 35 years old in good health. Some clones in this sample may be carry-over from other donors' samples.

CDR3 nucleotides: TGTGCCAGCACCAGCAGGAGCTCCTACGAGCAGTACTTC. The encoded protein is CASTSRSSYEQYF. The chain carries TRBV6-5 and TRBJ2-7; D call uncertain. The V gene's germline CDR1 is MNHEY and CDR2 SVGAGI. Deletions cut 7 bases from V and 0 bases from J, with 10 bases between. The CDR3 loop spans 13 amino acids.

The V gene is TRBV30, the J gene TRBJ2-7, with 9 bases fitting TRBD1. CDR1 and CDR2 from the germline V gene are GTSNPN and SVGIG (reference sequence). Trimming cost V 7 bases and J 6 bases; bases outside gene matches: 16. The CDR3 contains 15 residues. The chain's CDR3 is CASINLARQGGEQYF. In DNA, the CDR3 is TGTGCCTCCATCAACTTGGCGAGACAGGGGGGCGAGCAGTACTTC.

This rearrangement joins TRBV7-2 to TRBJ1-4, with a possible D match to TRBD1 (5 bases). The V and J ends lost 3 bases and 8 bases respectively, with 10 bases between them. CDR1 is SGHTA, CDR2 FQGNSA, per germline. The CDR3 runs 13 residues. DNA for the CDR3: TGTGCCAGCAGCTTCCAGGGAGAGGAAAAACTGTTTTTT. Translation gives CASSFQGEEKLFF.

This clone is a singleton in its sample. V is TRBV18 and J is TRBJ2-7; unclear D gene. This CDR3 is built from 16 residues. V was pared by 3 bases and J by 4 bases, with 19 bases between. The V gene's germline CDR1 is KGHSH and CDR2 LQKENI. As DNA, the CDR3 is TGTGCCAGCTCACCTGGACGGCCGGAGAAGCTTTACGAGCAGTACTTC. As protein: CASSPGRPEKLYEQYF.

This chain links TRBV5-1 with TRBJ2-7, with TRBD2 identical over 9 bases. The germline V gene has CDR1 SGHRS and CDR2 YFSETQ. This CDR3 comprises 17 residues. Unmatched junction bases numbered 8, after V lost 0 bases and J lost 1 base. CDR3: CASSLVAGGANSYEQYF. The CDR3 DNA follows: TGCGCCAGCAGCTTGGTTGCGGGAGGGGCTAATTCCTACGAGCAGTACTTC.

The sample holds one count of this clone. The CDR3 loop is CASSALGQGVGYTF. The CDR3 nucleotides read TGTGCCAGCAGCGCCCTGGGACAGGGAGTTGGCTACACCTTC. The chain recombines TRBV9 with TRBJ1-2; 9 nucleotides align to TRBD1. The germline gives CDR1 SGDLS, CDR2 YYNGEE. Trimming took 3 bases from V and 7 from J; bases not matched to a gene: 7. The CDR3 sequence is 14 residues long.

V and J are TRBV5-6 and TRBJ2-3; TRBD1 matches at 10 bases. This CDR3 spans 14 amino acids. CDR1 and CDR2 (germline): SGHDT, YYEEEE. V shed 4 bases and J 6 bases; nucleotides not matched to a gene: 5. For the CDR3, the DNA is TGTGCCAGCAGCGATGGACAGGGGGGGGATACGCAGTATTTT. Translation: CASSDGQGGDTQYF.

The J gene is TRBJ2-6, the V gene TRBV15, with D possibly matching TRBD2 (5 bases). CDR1 and CDR2 (germline): LNHNV, YYDKDF (reference sequence). The CDR3 length is 18 residues. The germline V and J ends were trimmed by 0 bases and 0 bases, with 12 bases remaining between them. The chain's CDR3 is CATSRDLGVFSGANVLTF. The CDR3 DNA is TGTGCCACCAGCAGAGATTTGGGAGTGTTCTCTGGGGCCAACGTCCTGACTTTC. Based on the CDR3 plus reference TRBV15 and TRBJ2-6, the full variable domain is DAMVIQNPRYQVTQFGKPVTLSCSQTLNHNVMYWYQQKSSQAPKLLFHYYDKDFNNEADTPDNFQSRRPNTSFCFLDIRSPGLGDTAMYLCATSRDLGVFSGANVLTFGAGSRLTVL.

The chain carries TRBV28 and TRBJ2-7; D is uncertain. With 6 bases removed from V and 1 base from J, the gap between germline ends came to 16 bases. This CDR3 contains 15 residues. From germline, CDR1 is MDHEN and CDR2 SYDVKM. CDR3 nucleotide sequence: TGTGCCAGCAGCTCCCCCAAAAGGGCTTCCTACGAGCAGTACTTC. Protein sequence: CASSSPKRASYEQYF.

This chain connects TRBV7-9 to TRBJ1-2, with D tentatively TRBD1 (5 bases). Germline values: CDR1 SEHNR, CDR2 FQNEAQ (reference sequence). The CDR3 sequence is 15 residues long. V lost 1 base and J 8 bases, leaving 17 bases between the germline ends. In DNA form, the CDR3 reads TGTGCCAGCAGCTTAGAGAGGTGGAGGGGCGCGGGCTACACCTTC. This codes for CASSLERWRGAGYTF.

The rearrangement uses TRBV5-8 and TRBJ2-7; D is unclear. The germline CDR1 and CDR2 sequences are SGHTS and YDEGEE. The CDR3 is 12 amino acids. V lost 4 bases and J 4 bases, leaving 9 bases between the germline ends. CDR3 sequence: CASSPINYEQYF. The CDR3 region has the DNA TGTGCCAGCAGCCCCATAAATTACGAGCAGTACTTC.

This chain uses TRBV11-2 with TRBJ2-7; no clear D. CDR1 SGHAT and CDR2 FQNNGV come from the germline V gene. With 2 bases removed from V and 2 bases from J, the gap between germline ends came to 13 bases. CDR3 length equals 15 residues. The CDR3 here is CASSLLSASPYEQYF. The CDR3, as DNA: TGTGCCAGCAGCTTATTGTCGGCCAGTCCCTACGAGCAGTACTTC. Filled out from reference TRBV11-2 and TRBJ2-7, the complete variable domain reads EAGVAQSPRYKIIEKRQSVAFWCNPISGHATLYWYQQILGQGPKLLIQFQNNGVVDDSQLPKDRFSAERLKGVDSTLKIQPAKLEDSAVYLCASSLLSASPYEQYFGPGTRLTVT.

The V and J genes are TRBV7-2 and TRBJ2-2, with 9 bases identical to TRBD2. The V and J ends lost 4 bases and 6 bases, in that order; junction bases with no gene match: 3. Germline-derived CDR1 and CDR2 are SGHTA and FQGNSA. The CDR3 has 14 residues. CDR3 bases: TGTGCCAGCAGCTGGGGGACTAGCCCCGGGGAGCTGTTTTTT. It specifies CASSWGTSPGELFF.

The chain couples TRBV28 to TRBJ1-5, with D possibly matching TRBD1 (5 bases). V was clipped by 9 bases and J by 6 bases, with 18 bases between them. Germline-derived CDR1 and CDR2 are MDHEN and SYDVKM. CDR3 length equals 14 residues. This CDR3 is CASLRRGIGQPQHF. CDR3 in DNA: TGTGCCAGTCTTCGGCGGGGGATCGGTCAGCCCCAGCATTTT.

This clone has more than one count but fewer than ten. At the DNA level, this CDR3 is encoded by other sequences in the same sample as well. The V and J genes are TRBV5-4 and TRBJ1-1; D remains ambiguous. The CDR3 spans 15 residues. Per germline, CDR1 SGHNT and CDR2 YYREEE (reference sequence). V lost 0 bases and J 0 bases, leaving 9 bases between the germline ends. This chain's CDR3 is CASSLGGFMNTEAFF. The CDR3 bases are TGTGCCAGCAGCTTGGGCGGTTTTATGAACACTGAAGCTTTCTTT.

This chain connects TRBV30 to TRBJ2-1; 10 bases line up with TRBD2. CDR1 and CDR2 (germline): GTSNPN, SVGIG (reference sequence). The trim removed 3 bases at V and 10 bases at J, leaving 12 bases unmatched. This CDR3 is built from 15 residues. CDR3 protein: CAWRTGTSDVGEQFF. The CDR3 DNA reads TGTGCCTGGAGAACCGGGACTAGCGACGTCGGGGAGCAGTTCTTC.

DNA for the CDR3: TGTGCCAGCAGCCCACAGGGACTGCTTGGCGAGCAGTACTTC. Translated, it gives CASSPQGLLGEQYF. The rearrangement links TRBV7-8 to TRBJ2-7, with D perhaps TRBD1 or TRBD2 (6 bases each). V gave up 5 bases and J gave up 6 bases, with 17 bases separating them. Looked up from germline, CDR1 is SGHVS and CDR2 is FQNEAQ. CDR3 length: 14 amino acids.

The chain employs TRBV28 and TRBJ2-7; D gene uncertain. The length of the CDR3 is 13 residues. In germline, CDR1 is MDHEN, CDR2 SYDVKM. V was clipped by 5 bases and J by 5 bases, with 13 bases between them. CDR3 residues: CASSLPHNHEQYF. The DNA for the CDR3 is TGTGCCAGCAGTCTACCCCATAATCACGAGCAGTACTTC.

The chain recombines TRBV5-1 with TRBJ2-6; 7 bases fit TRBD1. Germline V gene lookup returns CDR1 SGHRS and CDR2 YFSETQ. The CDR3 loop spans 16 amino acids. J was trimmed by 2 bases and V by 1 base; bases with no gene match: 3. The CDR3 sequence: CASSLTGDAGANVLTF. Written as DNA, the CDR3 is TGCGCCAGCAGCTTGACAGGGGACGCTGGGGCCAACGTCCTGACTTTC.

The rearrangement uses TRBV6-5 and TRBJ1-4; D not resolved. CDR3 length: 11 amino acids. Germline V gene sequence: CDR1 MNHEY, CDR2 SVGAGI. V gave up 6 bases and J gave up 8 bases, with 7 bases separating them. The chain's CDR3 is CASRMGEKLFF. The CDR3 DNA is TGTGCCAGCAGAATGGGGGAAAAACTGTTTTTT.

This clone was picked up one time. This chain joins TRBV15 and TRBJ2-7; the D is unclear. The CDR3 extends over 15 amino acids. CDR1 is LNHNV and CDR2 is YYDKDF in the germline V gene (reference sequence). Trimming removed 0 bases from V and 2 bases from J, with 11 bases in between. The CDR3 is CATSRDRTVPYEQYF. The CDR3 DNA is TGTGCCACCAGCAGAGATCGGACGGTTCCCTACGAGCAGTACTTC.

The chain combines TRBV5-1 with TRBJ2-3, with D perhaps matching TRBD2 (6 bases). Germline V gives CDR1 SGHRS, CDR2 YFSETQ. The CDR3 covers 15 residues. Trimming removed 0 bases from V and 3 bases from J, with 11 bases in between. CDR3 protein: CASSLAVRGTDTQYF. DNA for the CDR3: TGCGCCAGCAGCTTGGCTGTGCGGGGTACAGATACGCAGTATTTT.

The V gene is TRBV5-4, the J gene TRBJ2-2, with TRBD1 matching over 7 bases. Germline values: CDR1 SGHNT, CDR2 YYREEE (reference sequence). The CDR3 contains 16 residues. Unmatched junction bases numbered 3, after V lost 0 bases and J lost 1 base. Written as DNA, the CDR3 is TGTGCCAGCAGCTTGGGACAGGGCTTGAACACCGGGGAGCTGTTTTTT. It is translated as CASSLGQGLNTGELFF.

The count of this clone is one. DNA for the CDR3: TGCGCCAGCAGCTCCGTGCAGGGGTATGAAGCTTTCTTT. Protein sequence: CASSSVQGYEAFF. The rearrangement joins TRBV5-1 to TRBJ1-1; weak D call: TRBD1 (6 bases). The V and J ends lost 3 bases and 7 bases respectively, with 13 bases between them. The CDR3 sequence is 13 residues long. Germline V gene data show CDR1 as SGHRS and CDR2 as YFSETQ.

The J gene is TRBJ2-1, the V gene TRBV11-2, with TRBD1 matching 8 bases. This CDR3 region has 15 residues. With V trimmed by 5 bases and J by 4 bases, 7 bases remained unmatched. Looked up from germline, CDR1 is SGHAT and CDR2 is FQNNGV. The CDR3 DNA reads TGTGCCAGCAGCCTTCAGGGGGCAGAATACAATGAGCAGTTCTTC. Amino acids: CASSLQGAEYNEQFF.

In regard to this clone: The same CDR3 also results from other DNA sequences found in this sample. V and J are TRBV28 and TRBJ1-5; D gene ambiguous. This CDR3 spans 11 amino acids. Between the trimmed V and J ends, which lost 3 bases and 6 bases, there was a span of 3 bases. CDR1 and CDR2 (germline): MDHEN, SYDVKM. Here the CDR3 reads CASSLSQPQHF. The CDR3 DNA sequence: TGTGCCAGCAGTTTGTCTCAGCCCCAGCATTTT.

The CDR3 loop is CASTNRLPNTGELFF. The CDR3 DNA is TGTGCCAGCACTAACAGGCTTCCGAACACCGGGGAGCTGTTTTTT. V and J are TRBV6-6 and TRBJ2-2, with a possible D match to TRBD1 (5 bases). Germline CDR1 is MNHNY and CDR2 is SVGAGI (reference sequence). The CDR3 extends over 15 amino acids. The V end lost 7 bases, the J end lost 0 bases, and 12 bases lay between the germline ends.

This clone was detected once. The gene calls are TRBV28 and TRBJ2-5; TRBD2 is a possible D gene (6 bases). The V end was cut by 4 bases, the J end by 5 bases, with 20 bases between. The V gene's germline CDR1 is MDHEN and CDR2 SYDVKM. The CDR3 sequence is 16 residues long. The CDR3 spells CASSSRWRGRLETQYF. CDR3 nucleotide sequence: TGTGCCAGCAGTTCCCGGTGGCGGGGCCGACTGGAGACCCAGTACTTC.

The rearrangement links TRBV28 to TRBJ2-1; tentative D call: TRBD2 (5 bases). The CDR3 consists of 17 residues. V was cut by 5 bases and J by 7 bases, with 24 bases left in between. Germline CDR1 is MDHEN and CDR2 is SYDVKM. As DNA, the CDR3 is TGTGCCAGCAGTCCCCTGGCTACCCACCGGGGTATTAATGAGCAGTTCTTC. Protein: CASSPLATHRGINEQFF.

This chain uses TRBV6-5 with TRBJ1-1, with D unresolved. The CDR3 runs to 15 residues. The germline V gene has CDR1 MNHEY and CDR2 SVGAGI. V was clipped by 6 bases and J by 0 bases, with 14 bases between them. CDR3 coding DNA: TGTGCCAGCAGCCGACCGGGCCGCATGAACACTGAAGCTTTCTTT. Translating gives CASSRPGRMNTEAFF.